The sequence of this T cell receptor (beta chain) was determined in a study of shared clonotypes between healthy human individuals. Points from the study as a whole: Genetic and exposure-history diversity was limited by the few donors.

From germline, CDR1 is SGHRS and CDR2 YFSETQ. Trimming took 0 bases from V and 4 from J, leaving 7 bases between them. The CDR3 is 13 residues long. The repertoire was sequenced with immunoSEQ multiplex PCR; TCRdb's copy has only in-frame clones and lacks some. The profile shows about 1 million clones, about four fifths of them singletons. As to this clone: Its matching antigen is unknown.

The origin of this receptor is a man aged 18 to 30 in good health. Some clones in this sample may be carry-over from other donors' samples. This chain connects TRBV5-1 to TRBJ1-2; D not certain. The sample consisted of memory CD4+ T cells from PBMCs. Sample subset: CD45RA-negative fraction. CDR3 nucleotide sequence: TGCGCCAGCAGCTTGGCTGCGCGCTATGGCTACACCTTC. This codes for CASSLAARYGYTF.